This record looks at one T cell receptor beta chain sequence and its context. V gave up 5 bases and J gave up 4 bases; unmatched junction bases: 26. The CDR3 contains 20 residues. Germline V gene data show CDR1 as SNHLY and CDR2 as FYNNEI. The source of the sample is a study of cytomegalovirus exposure and HLA in healthy donors. Vbeta (60) and Jbeta (13) primers were used in the PCR. The table came from immunoSEQ multiplex PCR; TCRdb's copy has only in-frame clones and leaves some out. This sample carries roughly 200,000 clones, roughly four fifths of them seen once, and the ten largest clones take 2% to 2.5%.

The clonotype was recovered from a woman aged 25 to 39 in good health and CMV-seropositive. Sequenced sample: PBMCs. The chain recombines TRBV2 with TRBJ2-7, with 7 nucleotides matching TRBD2. The CDR3 DNA sequence: TGTGCCAGCAGTCCGCTAGAACCTACTTTTAGGCCTAGCGGAACATACGAGCAGTACTTC. It translates to CASSPLEPTFRPSGTYEQYF. Complete variable domain (other parts from reference TRBV2 and TRBJ2-7): EPEVTQTPSHQVTQMGQEVILRCVPISNHLYFYWYRQILGQKVEFLVSFYNNEISEKSEIFDDQFSVERPDGSNFTLKIRSTKLEDSAMYFCASSPLEPTFRPSGTYEQYFGPGTRLTVT.